These 22 T cell receptor beta chains were all obtained from the same sample, sequenced in a study of CD8 T cells in Susac syndrome. Reverse transcription of roughly 0.45 to 1 ug RNA was performed with random hexamers. TCRdb analysed the immunoSEQ multiplex PCR reads with MiXCR anew, one entry per CDR3 protein. The data hold fewer than 250,000 distinct CDR3 sequences, with around nine tenths observed a single time. Material for sequencing was CD8+ T cells from PBMCs. The receptors were sampled from a human donor with multiple sclerosis.

The chain is built from TRBV5-8 and TRBJ1-2; no definite D call. V lost 4 bases and J lost 6, with 19 bases in between. The CDR3 sequence is 15 residues long. Per the germline V gene, CDR1 is SGHTS and CDR2 is YDEGEE. The CDR3 DNA sequence: TGTGCCAGCAGCCCCCCCCCGGATCCTCCCCATGGCTACACCTTC. The encoded protein is CASSPPPDPPHGYTF.

The chain joins TRBV10-3 to TRBJ1-2; D possibly corresponds to TRBD1 (6 bases). CDR1 is ENHRY and CDR2 is SYGVKD in the germline V gene. This CDR3 has 13 residues. V lost 2 bases, J lost 7 bases, and 11 bases lay in between. The CDR3 is CAISEAQGLGYTF. The CDR3 DNA follows: TGTGCCATCAGTGAGGCACAGGGCCTTGGCTACACCTTC.

This rearrangement joins TRBV6-2 or TRBV6-3 to TRBJ2-1; 7 nucleotides match TRBD2. V trimming: 2 bases; J trimming: 3 bases; junction bases outside the gene matches: 4. The CDR3 has 15 amino acids. Germline lookup yields CDR1 MNHEY and CDR2 SVGEGT. The CDR3 DNA sequence: TGTGCCAGCAGTTACGGGCGGGAGTACTACAATGAGCAGTTCTTC. It translates to CASSYGREYYNEQFF.

The gene calls are TRBV7-9 and TRBJ2-7; TRBD2 matches at 7 bases. The CDR3 covers 13 residues. Germline V gene data show CDR1 as SEHNR and CDR2 as FQNEAQ (reference sequence). Trimming cost V 11 bases and J 5 bases; bases outside gene matches: 12. CDR3 residues: CASSWWGRDEQYF. For the CDR3, the DNA is TGTGCCTCGAGCTGGTGGGGGAGGGACGAGCAGTACTTC.

The chain uses TRBV3-1 and TRBJ2-7; D may be TRBD1 (5 bases). Germline V gene sequence: CDR1 LGHDT, CDR2 YNNKEL (reference sequence). The CDR3 is 14 residues long. V lost 0 bases and J 5 bases, leaving 11 bases between the germline ends. The CDR3 spells CASSQENRLNEQYF. In nucleotides, the CDR3 is TGTGCCAGCAGCCAAGAGAACAGGTTAAACGAGCAGTACTTC.

The CDR3 region is CASSVTTSGAQETQYF. The CDR3 DNA reads TGTGCCAGCAGCGTTACGACTAGCGGAGCACAAGAGACCCAGTACTTC. J is TRBJ2-5 and V is TRBV6-4, with 9 positions matching TRBD2. Trimming at V came to 6 bases and at J to 2 bases, leaving 10 bases not matched to a gene. CDR3 length: 16 residues. CDR1 and CDR2 (germline): MRHNA, SNTAGT.

DNA of the CDR3: TGTGCCAGCAGTTACGGACAGGCGAACACTGAAGCTTTCTTT. Translation gives CASSYGQANTEAFF. The chain employs TRBV6-5 and TRBJ1-1; the match to TRBD1 covers 7 bases. This CDR3 is built from 14 residues. CDR1 MNHEY and CDR2 SVGAGI come from the germline V gene. Trimming took 2 bases from V and 1 from J; bases not matched to a gene: 1.

The DNA for the CDR3 is TGCGCCAGTGGAAAGACTAACACTGAAGCTTTCTTT. This gives the protein CASGKTNTEAFF. The chain has TRBV5-1 and TRBJ1-1; D is undetermined. V gave up 8 bases and J gave up 2 bases, with 10 bases separating them. CDR3 size: 12 residues. CDR1 SGHRS and CDR2 YFSETQ come from the germline V gene.

This rearrangement joins TRBV2 to TRBJ2-5; 8 positions agree with TRBD2. V lost 3 bases and J lost 0; bases outside the gene matches: 6. Germline lookup yields CDR1 SNHLY and CDR2 FYNNEI. The CDR3 covers 16 residues. DNA of the CDR3: TGTGCCAGCAGTGACCCAAGCGGGGGCTACCAAGAGACCCAGTACTTC. Translating gives CASSDPSGGYQETQYF.

This clonotype was detected a few times. The chain combines TRBV4-3 with TRBJ2-1; D might be TRBD2 (6 bases). V was shortened by 3 bases and J by 4 bases, with 16 bases between the two germline ends. The CDR3 has 16 residues. CDR1 is LGHNA and CDR2 is YSLEER in the germline V gene. The CDR3 reads CASSQDERSGYNEQFF. In DNA, the CDR3 is TGCGCCAGCAGCCAGGACGAGAGAAGCGGGTACAATGAGCAGTTCTTC.

The J gene is TRBJ2-7, the V gene TRBV7-6, with D possibly TRBD2 on 5 matching bases. The ends were cut back, 2 bases at V and 4 bases at J, with 21 bases in the middle. This CDR3 has 17 residues. Germline V gene lookup returns CDR1 SGHVS and CDR2 FNYEAQ. The CDR3 here is CASSLTGPGTGRYEQYF. The CDR3 nucleotides read TGTGCCAGCAGCTTAACTGGTCCGGGAACTGGGCGATACGAGCAGTACTTC.

J is TRBJ2-3 and V is TRBV27; D gene uncertain. V lost 2 bases and J 6 bases, leaving 12 bases between the germline ends. The CDR3 is 14 residues long. The germline CDR1 and CDR2 sequences are MNHEY and SMNVEV (reference sequence). The CDR3, as DNA: TGTGCCAGCAGTTTAGCCGAACATAGCGATACGCAGTATTTT. Its protein product is CASSLAEHSDTQYF.

This rearrangement joins TRBV3-1 to TRBJ2-5; D is unresolved. The CDR3 consists of 15 residues. Trimming left V 1 base short and J 2 bases short, with 11 bases between. Germline CDR1 LGHDT, CDR2 YNNKEL (reference sequence). The CDR3 sequence is CASSQGSWLQETQYF. CDR3 bases: TGTGCCAGCAGCCAAGGGTCGTGGCTACAAGAGACCCAGTACTTC.

This clonotype has a single count. J is TRBJ2-5 and V is TRBV30; 11 nucleotides align to TRBD2. The CDR3 covers 18 residues. Germline values: CDR1 GTSNPN, CDR2 SVGIG (reference sequence). V shed 3 bases and J 0 bases; nucleotides not matched to a gene: 12. The CDR3: CAWRGPVTSGDYQETQYF. In DNA, the CDR3 is TGTGCCTGGAGGGGCCCCGTGACTAGCGGGGACTACCAAGAGACCCAGTACTTC.

This chain links TRBV19 with TRBJ1-1; no clear D. Trimming removed 3 bases at V and 5 bases at J, with 7 bases between. Germline lookup yields CDR1 LNHDA and CDR2 SQIVND (reference sequence). This CDR3 comprises 12 residues. The DNA for the CDR3 is TGTGCCAGTAGTATCGAGCAGACTGAAGCTTTCTTT. Residues: CASSIEQTEAFF.

The rearrangement joins TRBV12-3 or TRBV12-4 to TRBJ2-2, with a tentative D call TRBD1 (5 bases). V lost 7 bases, J lost 0 bases, and 9 bases lay in between. This CDR3 region has 14 residues. This chain's CDR3 is CASMTAPNTGELFF. The CDR3 bases are TGTGCCAGCATGACAGCTCCGAACACCGGGGAGCTGTTTTTT.

This chain joins TRBV13 and TRBJ2-1; a weak D match, TRBD2 (6 bases). Deletions cut 0 bases from V and 2 bases from J, with 14 bases between. Germline V lookup: CDR1 PRHDT, CDR2 FYEKMQ (reference sequence). CDR3 length: 17 residues. CDR3 in DNA: TGTGCCAGCAGCTTAGGGCGGGCGGGAAGTACCTACAATGAGCAGTTCTTC. The encoded protein is CASSLGRAGSTYNEQFF.

The V gene is TRBV13, the J gene TRBJ2-5; 9 bases are shared with TRBD1. V was pared by 5 bases and J by 5 bases, with 6 bases of the junction left unmatched. This CDR3 spans 14 amino acids. Germline CDR1 PRHDT, CDR2 FYEKMQ (reference sequence). This chain's CDR3 is CASSEQGAWETQYF. CDR3 in DNA: TGTGCCAGCAGCGAACAGGGGGCATGGGAGACCCAGTACTTC. Full variable domain (remainder filled in from reference TRBV13 and TRBJ2-5): AAGVIQSPRHLIKEKRETATLKCYPIPRHDTVYWYQQGPGQDPQFLISFYEKMQSDKGSIPDRFSAQQFSDYHSELNMSSLELGDSALYFCASSEQGAWETQYFGPGTRLLVL.

The table lists this clonotype with a count of one. The chain couples TRBV20-1 to TRBJ1-2; D is unresolved. The CDR3 has 10 residues. Deletions cut 5 bases from V and 5 bases from J, with 6 bases between. Per germline, CDR1 DFQATT and CDR2 SNEGSKA (reference sequence). The CDR3 loop reads CSAETYGYTF. The CDR3 DNA reads TGCAGTGCTGAGACTTATGGCTACACCTTC.

This clonotype occurred once. The chain employs TRBV7-3 and TRBJ2-3; the D is unclear. Per germline, CDR1 SGHTA and CDR2 FQGTGA. This CDR3 has 13 residues. With 4 bases removed from V and 3 bases from J, the gap between germline ends came to 8 bases. In nucleotides, the CDR3 is TGTGCCAGCAGCTCCGTGGTGACAGATACGCAGTATTTT. It encodes CASSSVVTDTQYF. The complete variable domain, with remaining parts taken from reference TRBV7-3 and TRBJ2-3, reads GAGVSQTPSNKVTEKGKYVELRCDPISGHTALYWYRQSLGQGPEFLIYFQGTGAADDSGLPNDRFFAVRPEGSVSTLKIQRTERGDSAVYLCASSSVVTDTQYFGPGTRLTVL.

V is TRBV2 and J is TRBJ2-2; D uncertain. Trimming pared 8 bases from V and 4 bases from J, leaving 17 bases between. In germline, CDR1 is SNHLY, CDR2 FYNNEI. The CDR3 extends over 15 amino acids. CDR3 nucleotide sequence: TGTGCCAGCCTAGATCCGGACCCAAGCACCGGGGAGCTGTTTTTT. Its protein product is CASLDPDPSTGELFF.

The chain combines TRBV4-1 with TRBJ1-1; D might be TRBD1 (6 bases). Looked up from germline, CDR1 is MGHRA and CDR2 is YSYEKL. The ends were cut back, 7 bases at V and 3 bases at J, with 12 bases in the middle. The CDR3 is made up of 13 amino acids. In DNA form, the CDR3 reads TGCGCCAGCACGCCCGAGGGGGACACTGAAGCTTTCTTT. It specifies CASTPEGDTEAFF.